This TCR beta chain was retrieved from a study of CD8 T cells in ankylosing spondylitis (dated by TCRdb to between 2016 and 2019). At the level of the whole study: To find TCR variants linked to disease, the study profiled T cell receptor beta repertoires in ankylosing spondylitis patients and healthy donors. Peripheral blood samples were taken, and synovial fluid was additionally collected from ankylosing spondylitis patients. The full study cohort was made up of roughly 25 ankylosing spondylitis patients and 108 healthy donors.

The data were produced on an Illumina HiSeq 2500. TCR beta libraries were prepared by quantitative 5'-RACE with molecular barcodes. As for how the authors treated the data: A new computational method based on a probabilistic model of VDJ rearrangement was used to identify disease-linked TCR variants. The public reads were reprocessed in TCRdb via fastp at Q25 and MiXCR, keeping in-frame beta chains. Rows are combined by CDR3 protein, so each entry shows the most common genes and DNA. TCRdb, not the original authors, processed these V and J calls. The sample yields about 340,000 distinct CDR3 sequences; approximately 22% were counted once. Around 14% of the sample lies in the top ten. Beyond this particular receptor, the publication reports: Some of the motif variants had been reported before in the synovial fluid and blood of reactive arthritis patients, a finding that suggests common disease-initiation mechanisms. Blood from ankylosing spondylitis patients appeared to be characterized by a TCR beta motif composed of under ten highly homologous amino acid variants. The disease-linked clones had a CD8+ phenotype and were found at relatively low frequencies in peripheral blood. The disease-linked clones were reported as significantly enriched in matched synovial fluid samples from ankylosing spondylitis patients.

Comments on this clonotype: Its antigen has not been determined. Within one base of it there is no much larger clone, and no base qualities were kept.

Trimming removed 0 bases from V and 8 bases from J, leaving 7 bases between the germline ends. The germline V gene (reference sequence) specifies PRHDT as CDR1 and FYEKMQ as CDR2. The CDR3 sequence holds 13 residues, the cysteine and phenylalanine included. The entry retains the CDR3 DNA only, 39 bases that are in frame from base 1. The source material was blood, either unsorted or a sorted T cell fraction (not recorded which). The origin of this receptor is a male donor with ankylosing spondylitis or in good health (not recorded which). This chain joins TRBV13 to TRBJ1-4; no D gene can be assigned with confidence. The nucleotides read TGTGCCAGCAGCTTAGGGGCGGAGGAAAAACTGTTTTTT. Translation gives CASSLGAEEKLFF. The variable domain in full, with residues beyond the CDR3 obtained from the reference TRBV13 and TRBJ1-4 genes, is AAGVIQSPRHLIKEKRETATLKCYPIPRHDTVYWYQQGPGQDPQFLISFYEKMQSDKGSIPDRFSAQQFSDYHSELNMSSLELGDSALYFCASSLGAEEKLFFGSGTQLSVL.